This TCR beta chain comes out of a study of blood T cells in healthy people across ages (dated by TCRdb to the mid-2010s). Turning to the overall study: Template switching captured roughly one uniquely barcoded TCR beta cDNA molecule per two T cells in model experiments. To track age-related changes in TCR beta repertoire diversity, the study relied on deep sequencing normalized with unique cDNA molecular identifiers. The donors were divided into four age groups: young (average around 17 years), middle-aged (almost 40), aged (about 62) and long-lived (approximately 74). For two donors (one aged 18 to 30 and one aged 80 or older), the study analyzed two additional independent replicas of 1 million unique cDNA reads from the same blood draw. Paper-wide results and their limitations: Bulk unsorted PBMC profiling prevented conclusive comparison of naive and antigen-experienced compartments. Total diversity estimates from one million sequenced T cells were considered lower bounds and underestimates. Compared with the aged group, the long-lived group had more naive CD4+ T cells, fewer expanded clones and increased TCR diversity, a pattern suggesting age selection. Observed TCR beta diversity per million T cells fell roughly linearly with age, and a significant reduction was already apparent by age approximately 40. The percentage of naive T cells measured by flow cytometry correlated strongly with observed TCR beta diversity. Because the CMV infection status of the donors was unknown, age-related changes in expanded clonotypes may potentially have been confounded.

The approximately 39 donors, aged 6 to 90 years, were systemically healthy Caucasian individuals from Russia. Ten milliliters of peripheral blood were drawn from each donor into EDTA-treated Vacutainer tubes. Ficoll-Paque density-gradient centrifugation was used to isolate PBMCs, with at least 6.5 million obtained per sample. Trizol reagent was used to extract total RNA from PBMCs, with at least 5 micrograms per sample. Naive CD45RAhigh/CD27high T cell percentages were measured by flow cytometry on a PBMC aliquot from every donor. Library construction relied on 5' RACE. Sequencing took place on an Illumina HiSeq 2500. A second PCR of roughly 6 to 11 cycles was performed with a sample-barcoded 5' primer and a J-beta primer mix. A template-switch 5' adaptor carrying 12 random nucleotides introduced a unique molecular identifier onto each TCR beta cDNA molecule. Each sample yielded at least 2.5 million CDR3-containing paired-end reads. First-strand cDNA was synthesized from all RNA with the Mint cDNA synthesis kit, primed by a TRBC-specific oligonucleotide. Following uracil-DNA glycosylase treatment, all cDNA underwent a first 18-cycle PCR with the universal primers M1SS and BC2_uni_R. The study's processing was this. Normalization of each sample was performed by random selection of 1 million high-quality reads, each carrying a distinct molecular identifier. Instead of being binned into consensus sequences, reads with shared molecular identifiers were discarded. MiTCR, with a Q25 quality threshold and the strictest error-elimination algorithm, was used for CDR3 identification, clonotype clustering and error correction. Lower-bound total TCR beta diversity was estimated with a nonparametric unseen species model using Euler transformation. TCRdb redid the processing of the public reads, applying fastp at Q25 and MiXCR, and retained in-frame beta chains. Rows are unified per CDR3 protein, each entry keeping the most common DNA and genes. The V and J calls were determined by TCRdb, not by the authors. Here the sample has some 930,000 distinct CDR3 sequences; almost 30% occur a single time. Jointly, the top ten make up 9.5% to 13% of the sample.

Only a few counts were recorded for this clonotype. Its cognate antigen has yet to be identified. No base-level quality is on record; no much larger clone is a single base apart. This sample also appeared in a second study, on T cells of mothers and their children. As the second paper documents: Nine systemically healthy Caucasian individuals, comprising three mothers and their six children, were included as donors. cDNA synthesis consumed the entire amount of extracted RNA, loaded at approximately 1.6 ug RNA in each 15 ul reaction. Sample barcodes and 2-4 random nucleotides were added via the M1S primer in the second PCR. Over 9.5 million TCR beta CDR3 reads were obtained for each mother, and about 3 million reads were obtained for each child. Thymic selection shapes the output of TCR recombination in a similar way in related and unrelated pairs, and inherited differences have a minor effect. Normalized repertoire overlap was always slightly but never significantly higher in related than unrelated mother-child pairs. With a sensitivity of approximately 100 clones per million clonotypes, no persistent microchimeric T cell clones were detected. To look for features that set related mother-child pairs apart from unrelated individuals, the researchers ran deep NGS to compare the TCR beta repertoires of mothers and children. On average, the children were approximately 11 +/- 4 years old, while the mothers were about 38 +/- 4 years old. After adapter ligation was performed with NEBNext reagents, the libraries were sequenced on an Illumina HiSeq 2000 with 100+100 nt paired-end reads. To avoid cross-contamination, the mother libraries and the child libraries were prepared a month apart and sequenced in separate runs. Each donor had between about 500,000 and 2,300,000 distinct TCR beta clonotypes identified. Naive TCR beta clonotypes were estimated from low-frequency clonotypes matched to each donor's FACS-determined naive share, without sorting.

The sequence was collected from a middle-aged woman in good health. The sequencing sample was made of blood.

The CDR3 here reads CASNEGEYTIYF. The DNA sequence follows: TGCGCCAGCAACGAGGGGGAATACACCATATATTTT. The chain is encoded by TRBV4-1 joined to TRBJ1-3; D gene: possibly TRBD1, on 6 matching bases. From the cysteine through the phenylalanine, the CDR3 covers 12 amino acids. The CDR3 DNA has 36 bases and is translated from base 1. From a lookup of the germline V gene, CDR1 and CDR2 are MGHRA and YSYEKL. At the junction V is shortened by 7 bases and J by 8 bases, with 12 bases in between.